This is a list of T cell receptor beta chains from one sample in a study of CD4 T cells in relation to SARS-CoV-2 and coronaviruses. These receptors are not linked to any known antigen. Data came from immunoSEQ multiplex PCR; TCRdb stores just in-frame clones and leaves some out. In the table there are some 40,000 clones, over 70% of which are singletons. Sequencing input: memory CD4+ T cells from PBMCs, cultured in vitro. These receptors were taken from an adult with COVID-19. Both conserved end residues are part of each CDR3. Each record gives: V gene, clone size, D gene, J gene, CDR3 protein, CDR3 DNA. The D gene is left open where the match is weak. The size of a clone is reported for some rows only, either as once, few or many, or as a class for expanded clones.

V gene: TRBV5-1
clone size: NA
D gene: TRBD1
J gene: TRBJ1-4
CDR3 protein: CASSSWGTGDEKLFF
CDR3 DNA: TGCGCCAGCAGCTCCTGGGGGACAGGGGATGAAAAACTGTTTTTT

V gene: TRBV7-2
clone size: once
D gene: NA
J gene: TRBJ2-3
CDR3 protein: CASSSGTVRDTQYF
CDR3 DNA: TGTGCCAGCAGCTCGGGCACGGTAAGAGATACGCAGTATTTT

V gene: TRBV5-5
clone size: NA
D gene: NA
J gene: TRBJ2-1
CDR3 protein: CASSRSVLIGAGRNEQFF
CDR3 DNA: TGTGCCAGCAGTCGGTCGGTTCTAATCGGCGCCGGAAGGAATGAGCAGTTCTTC

V gene: TRBV9
clone size: NA
D gene: NA
J gene: TRBJ1-5
CDR3 protein: CASSVGTSRGPQHF
CDR3 DNA: TGTGCCAGCAGCGTAGGGACCTCCCGGGGGCCCCAGCATTTT

V gene: TRBV13
clone size: NA
D gene: NA
J gene: TRBJ1-1
CDR3 protein: CASSQSTLMNTEAFF
CDR3 DNA: TGTGCCAGCAGCCAAAGCACTCTTATGAACACTGAAGCTTTCTTT

V gene: TRBV23-1
clone size: NA
D gene: NA
J gene: TRBJ1-5
CDR3 protein: CARPNQPQHF
CDR3 DNA: TGCGCCAGGCCGAATCAGCCCCAGCATTTT

V gene: TRBV7-8
clone size: NA
D gene: TRBD2
J gene: TRBJ2-5
CDR3 protein: CASSRSSGRWSETQYF
CDR3 DNA: TGTGCCAGCAGTCGCTCGAGCGGGAGATGGTCCGAGACCCAGTACTTC

V gene: TRBV2
clone size: NA
D gene: NA
J gene: TRBJ2-1
CDR3 protein: CASSEDRFRTEQFF
CDR3 DNA: TGTGCCAGCAGTGAGGACCGTTTCCGTACCGAGCAGTTCTTC

V gene: TRBV6-2/TRBV6-3
clone size: NA
D gene: TRBD1
J gene: TRBJ2-3
CDR3 protein: CASSYRDRGSDTQYF
CDR3 DNA: TGTGCCAGCAGTTACAGGGACAGGGGATCAGATACGCAGTATTTT

V gene: TRBV6-6
clone size: NA
D gene: NA
J gene: TRBJ1-1
CDR3 protein: CASSQHDTEAFF
CDR3 DNA: TGTGCCAGCAGTCAGCACGACACTGAAGCTTTCTTT

V gene: TRBV5-4
clone size: NA
D gene: NA
J gene: TRBJ2-2
CDR3 protein: CASSLDLAPSNTGELFF
CDR3 DNA: TGTGCCAGCAGCTTGGACCTAGCGCCATCGAACACCGGGGAGCTGTTTTTT

V gene: TRBV28
clone size: NA
D gene: NA
J gene: TRBJ2-3
CDR3 protein: CASSSPGRGLDTDTQYF
CDR3 DNA: TGTGCCAGCAGTTCCCCGGGTAGGGGTCTGGACACAGATACGCAGTATTTT

V gene: TRBV28
clone size: NA
D gene: TRBD2
J gene: TRBJ2-7
CDR3 protein: CASTKSRLAGDPYEQYF
CDR3 DNA: TGTGCCAGCACTAAATCTAGACTAGCGGGAGATCCCTACGAGCAGTACTTC

V gene: TRBV7-2
clone size: NA
D gene: NA
J gene: TRBJ1-2
CDR3 protein: CASSLAGLNYGYTF
CDR3 DNA: TGTGCCAGCAGCTTAGCGGGACTCAACTATGGCTACACCTTC

V gene: TRBV10-3
clone size: NA
D gene: TRBD2
J gene: TRBJ2-1
CDR3 protein: CATAASGKENEQFF
CDR3 DNA: TGTGCCACTGCGGCGAGCGGGAAGGAAAATGAGCAGTTCTTC

V gene: TRBV2
clone size: NA
D gene: NA
J gene: TRBJ1-2
CDR3 protein: CASSPTGLLSYTF
CDR3 DNA: TGTGCCAGCAGCCCAACAGGGCTACTGAGCTACACCTTC

V gene: TRBV7-8
clone size: few
D gene: NA
J gene: TRBJ2-5
CDR3 protein: CASSLVTRQETQYF
CDR3 DNA: TGTGCCAGCAGCTTAGTAACGCGACAAGAGACCCAGTACTTC

V gene: TRBV5-1
clone size: NA
D gene: NA
J gene: TRBJ2-3
CDR3 protein: CASRLPGESTDTQYF
CDR3 DNA: TGCGCCAGCAGACTCCCCGGCGAATCCACAGATACGCAGTATTTT

V gene: TRBV3-1/TRBV3-2
clone size: few
D gene: NA
J gene: TRBJ1-5
CDR3 protein: CASSQDTASTQHF
CDR3 DNA: TGTGCCAGCAGCCAAGACACCGCTTCGACCCAGCATTTT

V gene: TRBV27
clone size: NA
D gene: NA
J gene: TRBJ2-5
CDR3 protein: CASSYQIQETQYF
CDR3 DNA: TGTGCCAGCAGTTACCAGATTCAAGAGACCCAGTACTTC

V gene: TRBV6-5
clone size: few
D gene: NA
J gene: TRBJ1-5
CDR3 protein: CASSPVSNQPQHF
CDR3 DNA: TGTGCCAGCAGCCCGGTGAGCAATCAGCCCCAGCATTTT

V gene: TRBV9
clone size: NA
D gene: TRBD1
J gene: TRBJ2-3
CDR3 protein: CASSGQGNRADTQYF
CDR3 DNA: TGTGCCAGCAGCGGACAGGGGAATAGGGCAGATACGCAGTATTTT

V gene: TRBV2
clone size: few
D gene: TRBD2
J gene: TRBJ2-5
CDR3 protein: CASRPSSGIKTQYF
CDR3 DNA: TGTGCCAGCAGGCCCTCTAGCGGGATCAAGACCCAGTACTTC

V gene: TRBV7-2
clone size: NA
D gene: NA
J gene: TRBJ1-1
CDR3 protein: CASGRGAEAFF
CDR3 DNA: TGTGCCAGCGGGCGGGGGGCTGAAGCTTTCTTT

V gene: TRBV11-3
clone size: NA
D gene: TRBD2
J gene: TRBJ2-5
CDR3 protein: CASSLGTSGSQETQYF
CDR3 DNA: TGTGCCAGCAGCTTAGGGACTAGCGGGAGCCAAGAGACCCAGTACTTC

V gene: TRBV2
clone size: NA
D gene: NA
J gene: TRBJ1-5
CDR3 protein: CASRRGGNQHF
CDR3 DNA: TGTGCCAGCAGGAGGGGGGGTAACCAGCATTTT

V gene: TRBV9
clone size: NA
D gene: NA
J gene: TRBJ1-1
CDR3 protein: CASSASGTPNTEAFF
CDR3 DNA: TGTGCCAGCAGCGCGTCTGGGACACCAAACACTGAAGCTTTCTTT

V gene: TRBV19
clone size: NA
D gene: NA
J gene: TRBJ1-1
CDR3 protein: CASSVALSSSLNTEAFF
CDR3 DNA: TGTGCCAGTAGTGTCGCCCTCAGTTCGTCCTTAAACACTGAAGCTTTCTTT

V gene: TRBV10-3
clone size: NA
D gene: NA
J gene: TRBJ2-1
CDR3 protein: CAISESRDGSYNEQFF
CDR3 DNA: TGTGCCATCAGTGAGTCTCGGGACGGGTCCTACAATGAGCAGTTCTTC

V gene: TRBV5-1
clone size: NA
D gene: NA
J gene: TRBJ2-7
CDR3 protein: CASRGASSYEQYF
CDR3 DNA: TGCGCCAGCAGGGGGGCTAGTTCCTACGAGCAGTACTTC

V gene: TRBV27
clone size: NA
D gene: TRBD2
J gene: TRBJ2-1
CDR3 protein: CASSSEREYNEQFF
CDR3 DNA: TGTGCCAGCAGTAGCGAGCGGGAATACAATGAGCAGTTCTTC

V gene: TRBV5-8
clone size: NA
D gene: NA
J gene: TRBJ2-7
CDR3 protein: CASSLFSQGYYEQYF
CDR3 DNA: TGTGCCAGCAGCTTGTTTTCGCAGGGCTACTACGAGCAGTACTTC

V gene: TRBV7-9
clone size: NA
D gene: NA
J gene: TRBJ1-1
CDR3 protein: CASSPEGRGTEAFF
CDR3 DNA: TGTGCCAGCAGCCCCGAAGGGCGCGGCACTGAAGCTTTCTTT

V gene: TRBV30
clone size: NA
D gene: NA
J gene: TRBJ1-2
CDR3 protein: CAWTGQNYGYTF
CDR3 DNA: TGTGCCTGGACTGGACAGAACTATGGCTACACCTTC

V gene: TRBV7-2
clone size: NA
D gene: NA
J gene: TRBJ2-1
CDR3 protein: CASSLYMSSYNEQFF
CDR3 DNA: TGTGCCAGCAGCTTATATATGAGCTCCTACAATGAGCAGTTCTTC